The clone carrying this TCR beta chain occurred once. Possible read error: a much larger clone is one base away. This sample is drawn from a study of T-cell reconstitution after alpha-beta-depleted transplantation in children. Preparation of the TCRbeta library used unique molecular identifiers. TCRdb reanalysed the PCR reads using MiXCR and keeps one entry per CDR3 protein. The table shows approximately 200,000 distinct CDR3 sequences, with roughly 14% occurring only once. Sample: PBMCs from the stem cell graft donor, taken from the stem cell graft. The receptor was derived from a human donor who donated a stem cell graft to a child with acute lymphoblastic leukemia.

For the CDR3, the DNA is TGTGCCAGCAGCCAAGCGACATCTCACTATGAAGCTTTCTTT. The encoded protein is CASSQATSHYEAFF. The chain links TRBV4-2 to TRBJ1-1; D ambiguous. This CDR3 has 14 residues. Germline V CDR1 and CDR2: LGHNA, YNFKEQ. V was trimmed by 1 base and J by 7 bases, leaving 13 bases between them.